These 6 T cell receptor beta chains originate from one sample sequenced in a study of the immune and genomic landscape of osteosarcoma. The post-treatment osteosarcoma tumors were primary, local recurrence or metastasis specimens from poor-prognosis patients. The data were produced by immunoSEQ multiplex PCR, yet TCRdb's version contains in-frame clones alone and is incomplete. The sample yields over 2,000 clones, approximately 70% seen once. The sample consisted of osteosarcoma tumor tissue from the lung. Receptor source: a human donor with osteosarcoma.

J is TRBJ1-3 and V is TRBV28; unclear D gene. The CDR3 spans 12 residues. Germline V gene sequence: CDR1 MDHEN, CDR2 SYDVKM. V was shortened by 7 bases and J by 4 bases, with 8 bases between the two germline ends. CDR3 coding DNA: TGTGCCAGCACGCGGGTAGGAAACACCATATATTTT. It is translated as CASTRVGNTIYF. The whole variable domain, filled in from reference TRBV28 and TRBJ1-3, reads DVKVTQSSRYLVKRTGEKVFLECVQDMDHENMFWYRQDPGLGLRLIYFSYDVKMKEKGDIPEGYSVSREKKERFSLILESASTNQTSMYLCASTRVGNTIYFGEGSWLTVV.

The rearrangement uses TRBV20-1 and TRBJ2-3, with no clear D. The V and J ends lost 1 base and 6 bases respectively, with 5 bases between them. The germline CDR1 and CDR2 sequences are DFQATT and SNEGSKA (reference sequence). The CDR3 contains 11 residues. This CDR3 reads CSARVGDTQYF. DNA for the CDR3: TGCAGTGCTAGAGTCGGTGATACGCAGTATTTT.

The rearrangement uses TRBV6-5 and TRBJ1-4; the D is unclear. Germline V lookup: CDR1 MNHEY, CDR2 SVGAGI. The CDR3 loop spans 14 amino acids. Trimming stripped 3 bases from V and 2 bases from J, with 7 bases between. This chain's CDR3 is CASSYGSTNEKLFF. DNA of the CDR3: TGTGCCAGCAGTTATGGCAGCACTAATGAAAAACTGTTTTTT.

This clone was detected only a few times. The CDR3 loop reads CARGQETQYF. DNA of the CDR3: TGTGCCAGGGGGCAGGAGACCCAGTACTTC. This chain joins TRBV19 and TRBJ2-5; a possible D gene is TRBD1 (5 bases). This CDR3 is built from 10 residues. Germline CDR1 and CDR2: LNHDA and SQIVND (reference sequence). The germline V and J ends were trimmed by 9 bases and 5 bases, with 7 bases remaining between them.

This sequence joins TRBV6-6 and TRBJ1-1; no clear D gene. This CDR3 spans 10 amino acids. V was shortened by 2 bases and J by 5 bases, with 0 bases between the two germline ends. Per the germline V gene, CDR1 is MNHNY and CDR2 is SVGAGI (reference sequence). The CDR3 bases are TGTGCCAGCAGTTACACTGAAGCTTTCTTT. This sequence encodes CASSYTEAFF.

This chain links TRBV6-9 with TRBJ2-7, with D possibly matching TRBD1 (5 bases). The CDR3 spans 16 residues. Trimming stripped 5 bases from V and 0 bases from J, with 17 bases between. CDR1 and CDR2 from the germline V gene are MNHGY and SVAAGI. The CDR3 sequence: CASSEPDRLASYEQYF. DNA of the CDR3: TGTGCCAGCAGTGAACCAGACAGACTTGCCTCCTACGAGCAGTACTTC.